Listed here is a single T cell receptor beta chain. The data were taken from a study of shared T cell receptors in the human thymus. Method: immunoSEQ multiplex PCR; TCRdb's copy keeps in-frame clones and lacks some. Seen here are just under 550,000 clones, 70% to 80% observed once, and the top ten hold more than 0.01%. Germline V gene data show CDR1 as LGHNA and CDR2 as YNFKEQ. The length of the CDR3 is 16 residues. The V and J ends lost 2 bases and 2 bases, in that order; junction bases with no gene match: 5. These data are also associated with another study on human thymus T cells. That study reports: Congenital heart defects were the reason for the corrective surgery that the donors, healthy Finnish infants, were having. From resections taken during corrective heart surgery, the thymus tissue was obtained. Repertoires from thymus and blood appeared to show biased V and J gene usage. Highly overlapping thymic repertoires among unrelated individuals were reported in related research.

Sample: thymocytes. The TCR originated in a boy in the first two years of life with a congenital heart defect. The V and J genes are TRBV4-2 and TRBJ2-1; 8 bases are a match to TRBD2. DNA of the CDR3: TGTGCCAGCAGCCAACAGCGGGAGAGCCCCTACAATGAGCAGTTCTTC. It specifies CASSQQRESPYNEQFF.